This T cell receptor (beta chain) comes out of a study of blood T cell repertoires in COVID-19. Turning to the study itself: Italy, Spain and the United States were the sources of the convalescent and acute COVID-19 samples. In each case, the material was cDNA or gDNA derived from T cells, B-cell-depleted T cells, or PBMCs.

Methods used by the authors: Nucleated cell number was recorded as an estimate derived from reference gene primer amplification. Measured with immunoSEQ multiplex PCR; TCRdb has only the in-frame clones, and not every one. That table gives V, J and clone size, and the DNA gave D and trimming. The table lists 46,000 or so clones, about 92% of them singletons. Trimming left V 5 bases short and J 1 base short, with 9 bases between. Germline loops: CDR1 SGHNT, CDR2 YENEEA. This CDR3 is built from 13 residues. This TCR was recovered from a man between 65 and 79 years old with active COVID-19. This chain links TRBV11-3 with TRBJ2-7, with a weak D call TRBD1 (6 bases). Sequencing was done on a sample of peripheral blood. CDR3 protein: CASSNGTSYEQYF. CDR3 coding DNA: TGTGCCAGCAGCAACGGGACATCCTACGAGCAGTACTTC. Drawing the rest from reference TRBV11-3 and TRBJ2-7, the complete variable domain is EAGVVQSPRYKIIEKKQPVAFWCNPISGHNTLYWYLQNLGQGPELLIRYENEEAVDDSQLPKDRFSAERLKGVDSTLKIQPAELGDSAVYLCASSNGTSYEQYFGPGTRLTVT.